This T cell receptor (beta chain) was captured by sequencing in a study of blood T cell repertoires in COVID-19. Whole-study context: PBMCs, B-cell-depleted T cells, or T cells provided the cDNA or gDNA that made up the material.

This clone occurred once. Per the original methods: For nucleated cells, counts were estimated from reference gene primer amplification. Assay used: immunoSEQ multiplex PCR; TCRdb lists only in-frame clones, some missing. V, J and clone size reflect that table, while D and trimming were determined from the DNA. The sample has 190,000 or so clones; roughly 89% are singletons. Trimming removed 6 bases from V and 4 bases from J, with 15 bases in between. Germline CDR1 reads KGHSH; CDR2 reads LQKENI. The CDR3 spans 15 residues. The TCR comes from a man over 45 with acute or convalescent COVID-19. The sequenced material came from peripheral blood. V usage is TRBV18 and J usage is TRBJ2-2, with D perhaps matching TRBD2 (6 bases). In nucleotides, the CDR3 is TGTGCCAGCTCCCCTATAACTAGCAGCACCGGGGAGCTGTTTTTT. Amino acids: CASSPITSSTGELFF.